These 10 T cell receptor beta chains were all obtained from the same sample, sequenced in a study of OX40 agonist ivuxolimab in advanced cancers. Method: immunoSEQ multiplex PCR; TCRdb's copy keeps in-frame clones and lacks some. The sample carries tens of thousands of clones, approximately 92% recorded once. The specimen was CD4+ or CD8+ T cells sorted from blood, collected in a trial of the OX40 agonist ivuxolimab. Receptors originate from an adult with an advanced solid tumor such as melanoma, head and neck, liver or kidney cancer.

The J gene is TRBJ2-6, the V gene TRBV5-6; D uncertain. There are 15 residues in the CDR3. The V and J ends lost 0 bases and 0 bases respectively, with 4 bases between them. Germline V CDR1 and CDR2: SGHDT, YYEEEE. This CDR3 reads CASSLGHSGANVLTF. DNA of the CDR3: TGTGCCAGCAGCTTGGGTCACTCTGGGGCCAACGTCCTGACTTTC.

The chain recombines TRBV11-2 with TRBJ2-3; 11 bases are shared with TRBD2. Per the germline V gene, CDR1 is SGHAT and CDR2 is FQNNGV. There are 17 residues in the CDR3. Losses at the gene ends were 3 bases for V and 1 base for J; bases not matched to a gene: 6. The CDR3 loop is CASSFILAGGRTDTQYF. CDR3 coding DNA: TGTGCCAGCAGCTTCATTCTAGCGGGGGGCCGCACAGATACGCAGTATTTT.

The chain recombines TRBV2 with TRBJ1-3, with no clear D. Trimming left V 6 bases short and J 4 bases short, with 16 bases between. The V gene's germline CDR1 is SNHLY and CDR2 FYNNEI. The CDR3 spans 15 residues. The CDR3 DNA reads TGTGCCAGCAGCCGAGACGCTTCTCTGGGAAACACCATATATTTT. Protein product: CASSRDASLGNTIYF. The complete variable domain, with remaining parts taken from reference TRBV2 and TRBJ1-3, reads EPEVTQTPSHQVTQMGQEVILRCVPISNHLYFYWYRQILGQKVEFLVSFYNNEISEKSEIFDDQFSVERPDGSNFTLKIRSTKLEDSAMYFCASSRDASLGNTIYFGEGSWLTVV.

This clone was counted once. The CDR3 nucleotides read TGTGCCTGGAGACGGGACAGGGCAGTGAACTATGGCTACACCTTC. It specifies CAWRRDRAVNYGYTF. The chain links TRBV30 to TRBJ1-2; TRBD1 matches at 9 bases. The CDR3 is 15 amino acids. Losses at the gene ends were 3 bases for V and 2 bases for J; bases not matched to a gene: 7. Germline CDR1 is GTSNPN and CDR2 is SVGIG (reference sequence). The whole variable domain, filled in from reference TRBV30 and TRBJ1-2, reads SQTIHQWPATLVQPVGSPLSLECTVEGTSNPNLYWYRQAAGRGLQLLFYSVGIGQISSEVPQNLSASRPQDRQFILSSKKLLLSDSGFYLCAWRRDRAVNYGYTFGSGTRLTVV.

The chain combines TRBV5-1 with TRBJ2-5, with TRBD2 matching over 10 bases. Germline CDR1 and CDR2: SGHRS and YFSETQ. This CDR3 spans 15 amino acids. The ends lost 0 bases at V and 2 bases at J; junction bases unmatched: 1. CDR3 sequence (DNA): TGCGCCAGCAGCTTGGGACTAGCGGGTCAAGAGACCCAGTACTTC. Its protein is CASSLGLAGQETQYF.

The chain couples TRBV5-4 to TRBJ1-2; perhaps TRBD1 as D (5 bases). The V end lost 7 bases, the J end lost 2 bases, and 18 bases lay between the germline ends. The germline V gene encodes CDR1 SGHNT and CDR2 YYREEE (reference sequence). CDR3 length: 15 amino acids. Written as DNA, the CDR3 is TGTGCCAGCTCTGGAGGGGAGGTGCCGAACTATGGCTACACCTTC. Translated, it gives CASSGGEVPNYGYTF.

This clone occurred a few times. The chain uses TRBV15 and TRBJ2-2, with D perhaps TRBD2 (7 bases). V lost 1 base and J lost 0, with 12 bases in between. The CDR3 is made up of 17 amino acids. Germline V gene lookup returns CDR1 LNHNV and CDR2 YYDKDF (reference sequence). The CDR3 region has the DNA TGTGCCACCAGCAGAGGGGCGGGGGCCGCGAACACCGGGGAGCTGTTTTTT. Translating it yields CATSRGAGAANTGELFF.

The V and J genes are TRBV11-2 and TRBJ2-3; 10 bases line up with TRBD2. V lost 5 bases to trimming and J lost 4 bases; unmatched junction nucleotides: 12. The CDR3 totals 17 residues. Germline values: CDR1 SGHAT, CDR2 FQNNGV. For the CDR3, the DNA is TGTGCCAGCAGCACCCTACTAGCGGGGTTTGGCCCAGATACGCAGTATTTT. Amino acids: CASSTLLAGFGPDTQYF.

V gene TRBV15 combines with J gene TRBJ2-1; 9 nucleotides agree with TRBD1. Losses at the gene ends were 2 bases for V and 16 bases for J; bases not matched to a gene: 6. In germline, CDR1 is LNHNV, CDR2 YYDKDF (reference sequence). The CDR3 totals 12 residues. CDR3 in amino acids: CATSRKGQGCFF. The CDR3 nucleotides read TGTGCCACCAGCAGAAAGGGACAGGGCTGTTTCTTC. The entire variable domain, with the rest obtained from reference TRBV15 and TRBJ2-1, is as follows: DAMVIQNPRYQVTQFGKPVTLSCSQTLNHNVMYWYQQKSSQAPKLLFHYYDKDFNNEADTPDNFQSRRPNTSFCFLDIRSPGLGDTAMYLCATSRKGQGCFFGPGTRLTVL.

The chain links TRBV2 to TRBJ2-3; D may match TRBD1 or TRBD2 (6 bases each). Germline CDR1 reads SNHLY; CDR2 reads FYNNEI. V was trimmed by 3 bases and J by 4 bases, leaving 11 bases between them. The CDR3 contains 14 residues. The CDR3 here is CASSDWGAPDTQYF. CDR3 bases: TGTGCCAGCAGTGATTGGGGGGCTCCAGATACGCAGTATTTT.